Listed below are T cell receptor beta chains from one sample, sequenced in a study of regulatory T cells in long-lasting Graves disease. One entry per CDR3 protein, called by TCRdb with MiXCR from the multiplex PCR reads. Found here are hundreds of thousands of distinct CDR3 sequences, roughly a sixth of them singletons; the top ten hold 25% to 30%. The same specimen was also included in a second study, on T cells in Graves' hyperthyroidism and ophthalmopathy.

The input for sequencing was peripheral blood mononuclear cells (PBMCs), taken at new diagnosis, from a patient treated with antithyroid drugs. The receptors derive from a man aged 40-49 years with Graves disease. Both conserved end residues are part of each CDR3. D genes are given only for firm matches. The size field is filled for only some rows; it gives once, few, many or a size class.

TRBJ1-2,-,TRBV6-5,TRBD1,15,TGTGCCAGCAGTTACTCGGGACAGGGGAGCTATGGCTACACCTTC,CASSYSGQGSYGYTF
TRBJ2-3,many,TRBV12-3/TRBV12-4,-,14,TGTGCCAGCAGTTTTTCCGGGGGCGGCGGTACGCAGTATTTT,CASSFSGGGGTQYF
TRBJ1-6,-,TRBV20-1,-,13,TGCAGTGCTAGGGGACTGGATAATTCACCCCTCCACTTT,CSARGLDNSPLHF
TRBJ2-3,few,TRBV24-1,TRBD2,17,TGTGCCACCAGTGCCCCGACTAGCGGGGGGTTTTCAGATACGCAGTATTTT,CATSAPTSGGFSDTQYF
TRBJ2-7,many,TRBV6-2/TRBV6-3,-,11,TGTGCCAGCAGTTACATGGGGGAGCAGTACTTC,CASSYMGEQYF
TRBJ2-6,-,TRBV5-8,-,18,TGTGCCAGCAGCCCAGGACAAATTCTTAGCTCTGGGGCCAACGTCCTGACTTTC,CASSPGQILSSGANVLTF
TRBJ2-3,-,TRBV7-2,-,13,TGTGCCAGCAGCCCCCGCAGGGTAGATACGCAGTATTTT,CASSPRRVDTQYF
TRBJ1-3,few,TRBV9,-,15,TGTGCCAGCGGCCGTAGCCTCCTCTCTGGAAACACCATATATTTT,CASGRSLLSGNTIYF
TRBJ2-5,-,TRBV18,TRBD2,14,TGTGCCAGTACAACTAGCGGGGGTCCGGAGACCCAGTACTTC,CASTTSGGPETQYF
TRBJ1-5,few,TRBV24-1,-,16,TGTGCCACCAGTGACGCTAGAGCCGGGCTGGACCAGCCCCAGCATTTT,CATSDARAGLDQPQHF
TRBJ2-7,many,TRBV28,-,11,TGTGCCAGCAGATCCCTCTACGAGCAGTACTTC,CASRSLYEQYF
TRBJ1-5,many,TRBV9,-,13,TGTGCCAGCAGCTCACGAGGAGAGACAGCCCAGCATTTT,CASSSRGETAQHF
TRBJ1-1,many,TRBV30,-,13,TGTGCCTGGAGTTCTCTATGGGCGCCGGGAGCTTTCTTT,CAWSSLWAPGAFF
TRBJ2-2,-,TRBV29-1,-,13,TGCAGCGGACGAGGGACATCCACCGGGGAGCTGTTTTTT,CSGRGTSTGELFF
TRBJ1-2,many,TRBV15,TRBD1,14,TGTGCCACCTCGACAGGGGGACAGAACTATGGCTACACCTTC,CATSTGGQNYGYTF
TRBJ2-1,many,TRBV7-2,TRBD2,18,TGTGCCAGCAGCCCATTAGCGGGCGGGCGGACCCCGTACAATGAGCAGTTCTTC,CASSPLAGGRTPYNEQFF
TRBJ2-3,many,TRBV5-1,-,14,TGTGCCAGCAGCTACAGGGAACGCACAGATACGCAGTATTTT,CASSYRERTDTQYF
TRBJ1-1,many,TRBV27,TRBD1,14,TGTGCCAGCAGTTTGCAGGGGGCGGTCACTGAAGCTTTCTTT,CASSLQGAVTEAFF
TRBJ1-5,many,TRBV5-1,TRBD1,15,TGTGCCAGCAGCCCCGACAGGGGGAGATATCAGCCCCAGCATTTT,CASSPDRGRYQPQHF
TRBJ1-4,many,TRBV27,TRBD1,15,TGTGCCAGCAGTACAACGACAGGGGGCTTTGAAAAACTGTTTTTT,CASSTTTGGFEKLFF
TRBJ1-1,many,TRBV30,-,14,TGTGCCCAGAAGGGTAGCTGGGGAGGAACTGAAGCTTTCTTT,CAQKGSWGGTEAFF
TRBJ2-5,many,TRBV7-3,-,14,TGTGCCAGCAGCTTAATTCCAGGTTCGGAGACCCAGTACTTC,CASSLIPGSETQYF
TRBJ1-5,many,TRBV30,TRBD1,13,TGTGCCTGGGGACAGGGGAGCAATCAGCCCCAGCATTTT,CAWGQGSNQPQHF